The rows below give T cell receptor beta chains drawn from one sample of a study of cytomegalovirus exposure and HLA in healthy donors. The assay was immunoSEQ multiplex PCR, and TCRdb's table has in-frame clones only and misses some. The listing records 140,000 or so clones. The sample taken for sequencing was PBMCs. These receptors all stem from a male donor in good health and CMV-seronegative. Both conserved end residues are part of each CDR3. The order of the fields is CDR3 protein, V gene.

CDR3: CASRWRGDTGELFF
V: TRBV4-2

CDR3: CASSLRHQGQGKGYTF
V: TRBV28

CDR3: CASSLSGVKYNEQFF
V: TRBV5-1

CDR3: CASSQQGAVSYGYTF
V: TRBV5-6

CDR3: CASSLQTGGEQYF
V: TRBV27

CDR3: CASAEAGGAHNEQFF
V: TRBV27

CDR3: CASSPGQSYEQYF
V: TRBV7-9

CDR3: CASSPGGTGELFF
V: TRBV5-1

CDR3: CASKLAGEETQYF
V: TRBV25-1

CDR3: CASSPHLEAWTGELFF
V: TRBV5-6

CDR3: CASRSPWGQSSYNSPLHF
V: TRBV28

CDR3: CAWSGDRDSYGYTF
V: TRBV30

CDR3: CGTGGGPPGELFF
V: TRBV19

CDR3: CASSLGGQGASPLHF
V: TRBV28

CDR3: CASSLGTGGLGYTF
V: TRBV28

CDR3: CASSRKTGMETQYF
V: TRBV6-5

CDR3: CASSVYSQSSYEQYF
V: TRBV6-1

CDR3: CASSARAYNEKLFF
V: TRBV5-1

CDR3: CASSLWGGSGQPQHF
V: TRBV7-2

CDR3: CASSVDGSLGYEQYF
V: TRBV9

CDR3: CAWSIAGGTGANVLTF
V: TRBV30

CDR3: CSAQGPTQHF
V: TRBV20-1

CDR3: CASSAGYGGYEQYF
V: TRBV7-7